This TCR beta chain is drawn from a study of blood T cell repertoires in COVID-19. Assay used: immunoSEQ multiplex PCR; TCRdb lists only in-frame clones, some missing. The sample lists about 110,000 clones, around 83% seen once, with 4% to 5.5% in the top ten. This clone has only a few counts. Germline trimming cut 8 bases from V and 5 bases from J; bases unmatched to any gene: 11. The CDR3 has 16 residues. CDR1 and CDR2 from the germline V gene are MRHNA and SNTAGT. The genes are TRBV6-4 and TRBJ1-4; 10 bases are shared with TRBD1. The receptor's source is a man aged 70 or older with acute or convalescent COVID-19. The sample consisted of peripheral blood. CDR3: CASQRQGAGGNEKLFF. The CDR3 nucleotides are TGTGCCAGCCAAAGACAGGGGGCGGGAGGGAATGAAAAACTGTTTTTT.